This entry lists 27 T cell receptor beta chains sequenced from one sample in a study of T cell responses to AZD1222 COVID-19 vaccine. Sequenced by immunoSEQ multiplex PCR; TCRdb stores in-frame clones only, minus some. The profile covers some 130,000 clones, with approximately 83% appearing a single time and more than 7% taken by the ten largest. The sample in question was peripheral blood, obtained on day 0 of AZD1222 vaccination. These receptors all stem from an adult in good health.

This chain connects TRBV5-1 to TRBJ2-7; 7 bases fit TRBD1. V lost 4 bases and J lost 0; bases outside the gene matches: 7. There are 15 residues in the CDR3. Germline V gene sequence: CDR1 SGHRS, CDR2 YFSETQ. Written as DNA, the CDR3 is TGCGCCAGCAGCACCGACAGGGTGAGCTCCTACGAGCAGTACTTC. The encoded protein is CASSTDRVSSYEQYF.

The CDR3 DNA reads TGTGCCTGGAGCCTCAATGAAAAACTGTTTTTT. This sequence encodes CAWSLNEKLFF. The chain couples TRBV30 to TRBJ1-4; D ambiguous. The CDR3 runs to 11 residues. The germline gives CDR1 GTSNPN, CDR2 SVGIG (reference sequence). Deletions cut 3 bases from V and 5 bases from J, with 4 bases between.

This clone appeared once. V and J are TRBV6-5 and TRBJ1-1; tentatively, D is TRBD1 (6 bases). V was clipped by 5 bases and J by 3 bases, with 13 bases between them. The length of the CDR3 is 14 residues. The germline gives CDR1 MNHEY, CDR2 SVGAGI. The CDR3 region is CASSQRQADTEAFF. In nucleotides, the CDR3 is TGTGCCAGCAGTCAAAGACAGGCTGACACTGAAGCTTTCTTT.

The chain joins TRBV5-1 to TRBJ2-3; D gene ambiguous. Trimming took 4 bases from V and 1 from J, leaving 7 bases between them. Germline V gives CDR1 SGHRS, CDR2 YFSETQ. The CDR3 contains 13 residues. The CDR3 protein is CASSLFGTDTQYF. CDR3 coding DNA: TGCGCCAGCAGCCTGTTTGGCACAGATACGCAGTATTTT.

V and J are TRBV29-1 and TRBJ2-2, with 9 bases aligning to TRBD2. The CDR3 covers 13 residues. Germline V gene lookup returns CDR1 SQVTM and CDR2 ANQGSEA. V lost 7 bases to trimming and J lost 3 bases; unmatched junction nucleotides: 3. CDR3: CSGGGVDTGELFF. The CDR3 DNA reads TGCAGCGGCGGGGGGGTCGACACCGGGGAGCTGTTTTTT.

This clone was counted a few times. This chain links TRBV23-1 with TRBJ1-1; 9 bases match TRBD1. TRBV23-1 is noted as an ORF with a role that remains uncertain. V gave up 0 bases and J gave up 2 bases; unmatched junction bases: 10. CDR3 length: 18 amino acids. Here the CDR3 DNA reads TGCGCCAGCAGTCAATCTGAACAGGGGGCTAGAGGAAACACTGAAGCTTTCTTT. Translated, it gives CASSQSEQGARGNTEAFF.

The J gene is TRBJ1-2, the V gene TRBV7-9; 7 bases are a match to TRBD1. CDR3 length equals 15 residues. Germline CDR1 is SEHNR and CDR2 is FQNEAQ (reference sequence). Trimming removed 2 bases from V and 4 bases from J; junction bases left unmatched: 7. As DNA, the CDR3 is TGTGCCAGCAGCTTACCGCAGGGGGTGAGCTATGGCTACACCTTC. Its translation is CASSLPQGVSYGYTF. Filled out from reference TRBV7-9 and TRBJ1-2, the complete variable domain reads DTGVSQNPRHKITKRGQNVTFRCDPISEHNRLYWYRQTLGQGPEFLTYFQNEAQLEKSRLLSDRFSAERPKGSFSTLEIQRTEQGDSAMYLCASSLPQGVSYGYTFGSGTRLTVV.

This clone was recorded only once. The chain is built from TRBV28 and TRBJ1-1; 8 bases agree with TRBD1. Losses at the gene ends were 6 bases for V and 1 base for J; bases not matched to a gene: 10. CDR1 is MDHEN, CDR2 SYDVKM, per germline. The CDR3 is 16 residues long. CDR3 in DNA: TGTGCCAGCAGCGCGACAGGGGAGGGTACGAACACTGAAGCTTTCTTT. Amino acids: CASSATGEGTNTEAFF.

This clone occurred a few times. The chain uses TRBV29-1 and TRBJ1-1, with a possible D match to TRBD1 (5 bases). Germline assignment: CDR1 SQVTM and CDR2 ANQGSEA. Trimming removed 5 bases from V and 6 bases from J, with 16 bases in between. CDR3 size: 13 residues. CDR3 sequence reads: CSVLREYGAEAFF. CDR3 nucleotides: TGCAGCGTTCTCAGGGAGTATGGCGCTGAAGCTTTCTTT.

CDR3 in DNA: TGTGCCAGCAGTTTAGGGGGGAACTATGGCTACACCTTC. Translating it yields CASSLGGNYGYTF. The chain recombines TRBV6-5 with TRBJ1-2, with D possibly matching TRBD1 (6 bases). The CDR3 length is 13 residues. V shed 4 bases and J shed 2 bases, with 8 bases lying between them. CDR1 is MNHEY and CDR2 is SVGAGI in the germline V gene.

The chain recombines TRBV30 with TRBJ1-2; a possible D gene is TRBD1 (6 bases). The V end was cut by 0 bases, the J end by 8 bases, with 16 bases between. The CDR3 loop spans 14 amino acids. Germline CDR1 GTSNPN, CDR2 SVGIG (reference sequence). CDR3 in amino acids: CAWSVRGGPGGYTF. CDR3 nucleotides: TGTGCCTGGAGTGTACGAGGGGGGCCGGGAGGCTACACCTTC.

V and J are TRBV2 and TRBJ1-1, with D unresolved. Germline CDR1 SNHLY, CDR2 FYNNEI. CDR3 size: 13 residues. V gave up 4 bases and J gave up 5 bases, with 11 bases separating them. CDR3 DNA sequence: TGTGCCAGCAGTGCCGCGGGGTTAACTGAAGCTTTCTTT. Translation: CASSAAGLTEAFF.

This clone was found once. This chain connects TRBV19 to TRBJ2-1; no firm D call. The V gene's germline CDR1 is LNHDA and CDR2 SQIVND (reference sequence). V lost 9 bases and J 5 bases, leaving 17 bases between the germline ends. The CDR3 is made up of 14 amino acids. The CDR3 nucleotides read TGTGCCAGCCAACCCTTTGGTAAGAACAATGAGCAGTTCTTC. Residues: CASQPFGKNNEQFF.

Notes on this clone: Additional DNA sequences in this sample encode the identical CDR3. V and J are TRBV19 and TRBJ1-1; tentative D call: TRBD1 (5 bases). With 5 bases removed from V and 1 base from J, the gap between germline ends came to 8 bases. The germline CDR1 and CDR2 sequences are LNHDA and SQIVND (reference sequence). The CDR3 length is 13 residues. The CDR3 DNA sequence: TGTGCCAGTAGTGATACAGGGAACACTGAAGCTTTCTTT. It codes for CASSDTGNTEAFF. Full variable domain (rest looked up from reference TRBV19 and TRBJ1-1): DGGITQSPKYLFRKEGQNVTLSCEQNLNHDAMYWYRQDPGQGLRLIYYSQIVNDFQKGDIAEGYSVSREKKESFPLTVTSAQKNPTAFYLCASSDTGNTEAFFGQGTRLTVV.

The J gene is TRBJ1-4, the V gene TRBV27, with unresolved D. Germline CDR1 MNHEY, CDR2 SMNVEV (reference sequence). The CDR3 is 15 amino acids. V was clipped by 5 bases and J by 7 bases, with 17 bases between them. The CDR3 spells CASSPDSWVGEKLFF. CDR3 coding DNA: TGTGCCAGCAGTCCCGATTCTTGGGTCGGTGAAAAACTGTTTTTT.

This clone was counted a single time. V gene TRBV3-1 (or the pseudogene TRBV3-2) combines with J gene TRBJ2-2; D remains unclear. The CDR3 loop spans 14 amino acids. The V gene's germline CDR1 is LGHDT and CDR2 YNNKEL (reference sequence). V was shortened by 4 bases and J by 5 bases, with 11 bases between the two germline ends. The CDR3 protein is CASSPLLRTGELFF. In DNA form, the CDR3 reads TGTGCCAGCAGCCCGCTCCTCAGGACCGGGGAGCTGTTTTTT.

The genes are TRBV28 and TRBJ2-1; 8 bases line up with TRBD2. The CDR3 covers 13 residues. V gave up 2 bases and J gave up 10 bases; unmatched junction bases: 4. Germline CDR1 and CDR2: MDHEN and SYDVKM. The CDR3 reads CASSLVAGSEQFF. CDR3 coding DNA: TGTGCCAGCAGTTTAGTAGCGGGGTCAGAGCAGTTCTTC.

The chain employs TRBV15 and TRBJ2-2; D is unresolved. Germline lookup yields CDR1 LNHNV and CDR2 YYDKDF (reference sequence). The CDR3 runs 15 residues. V was clipped by 2 bases and J by 6 bases, with 13 bases between them. The CDR3 protein is CATSRPGGASGELFF. CDR3 nucleotide sequence: TGTGCCACCAGCAGACCAGGCGGAGCGTCCGGGGAGCTGTTTTTT.

The chain joins TRBV5-4 to TRBJ2-5; 8 bases fit TRBD1. The CDR3 is 15 amino acids. CDR1 and CDR2 (germline): SGHNT, YYREEE (reference sequence). The trim removed 0 bases at V and 2 bases at J, leaving 3 bases unmatched. This chain's CDR3 is CASSLARTGQETQYF. In DNA, the CDR3 is TGTGCCAGCAGCTTGGCTCGGACAGGGCAAGAGACCCAGTACTTC.

This clone was seen a single time. This sequence joins TRBV5-1 and TRBJ2-3; D gene ambiguous. Looked up from germline, CDR1 is SGHRS and CDR2 is YFSETQ. Deletions cut 5 bases from V and 2 bases from J, with 6 bases between. The CDR3 contains 12 residues. As DNA, the CDR3 is TGCGCCAGCAGGGACCCCACAGATACGCAGTATTTT. Residues: CASRDPTDTQYF.

This clone was counted between two and nine times. The chain carries TRBV6-5 and TRBJ2-1, with 7 positions matching TRBD2. This CDR3 contains 14 residues. CDR1 is MNHEY and CDR2 is SVGAGI in the germline V gene. After removal of 6 bases from V and 8 bases from J, the junction contained 10 bases not matched to a gene. Here the CDR3 reads CASRETSIIHEQFF. The CDR3 DNA sequence: TGTGCCAGCAGGGAGACTAGCATCATACATGAGCAGTTCTTC.

V gene TRBV10-3 combines with J gene TRBJ2-2; D call uncertain. CDR1 and CDR2 (germline): ENHRY, SYGVKD. The CDR3 length is 11 residues. The V gene lost 4 bases and the J gene lost 7 bases, with 4 bases spanning the gap. The CDR3 reads CAISVDGELFF. The CDR3 DNA reads TGTGCCATCAGTGTAGACGGGGAGCTGTTTTTT.

The CDR3 coding sequence is TGCGCCAGCAGCTTGAACCCCCTTGCTATCGGAGAGACCCAGTACTTC. Translating it yields CASSLNPLAIGETQYF. The chain uses TRBV5-1 and TRBJ2-5; D gene uncertain. V lost 1 base, J lost 4 bases, and 17 bases lay in between. CDR1 and CDR2 from the germline V gene are SGHRS and YFSETQ. This CDR3 has 16 residues. Based on the CDR3 plus reference TRBV5-1 and TRBJ2-5, the full variable domain is KAGVTQTPRYLIKTRGQQVTLSCSPISGHRSVSWYQQTPGQGLQFLFEYFSETQRNKGNFPGRFSGRQFSNSRSEMNVSTLELGDSALYLCASSLNPLAIGETQYFGPGTRLLVL.

The CDR3 coding sequence is TGTGCTAGTGGTAGGTTCAGCCTCACAGATACGCAGTATTTT. Translation gives CASGRFSLTDTQYF. J is TRBJ2-3 and V is TRBV12-5; D gene unclear. Trimming took 5 bases from V and 2 from J, leaving 11 bases between them. The CDR3 length is 14 residues. The V gene's germline CDR1 is LGHNT and CDR2 FRNRAP. The full variable domain, its missing parts supplied by reference TRBV12-5 and TRBJ2-3, is DARVTQTPRHKVTEMGQEVTMRCQPILGHNTVFWYRQTMMQGLELLAYFRNRAPLDDSGMPKDRFSAEMPDATLATLKIQPSEPRDSAVYFCASGRFSLTDTQYFGPGTRLTVL.

This clone has a handful of counts. The rearrangement joins TRBV2 to TRBJ1-4, with a possible D match to TRBD1 (6 bases). The CDR3 spans 13 residues. The germline V gene has CDR1 SNHLY and CDR2 FYNNEI. V shed 11 bases and J shed 0 bases, with 10 bases lying between them. CDR3 sequence reads: CAYHRATNEKLFF. CDR3 DNA: TGTGCCTACCACAGGGCAACTAATGAAAAACTGTTTTTT.

V is TRBV18 and J is TRBJ2-2; D tentatively reads TRBD1 or TRBD2 (5 bases each). The V gene lost 3 bases and the J gene lost 0 bases, with 11 bases spanning the gap. The CDR3 consists of 16 residues. Per the germline V gene, CDR1 is KGHSH and CDR2 is LQKENI. CDR3 coding DNA: TGTGCCAGCTCACCCCCCGGGACCGCGAACACCGGGGAGCTGTTTTTT. Protein: CASSPPGTANTGELFF.

The V call is TRBV5-1, the J call TRBJ2-5; a possible D gene is TRBD1 (5 bases). V gave up 0 bases and J gave up 2 bases, with 11 bases separating them. Germline V gives CDR1 SGHRS, CDR2 YFSETQ. CDR3 length: 15 amino acids. The CDR3 here is CASSLVAGPQETQYF. The DNA of the CDR3 is TGCGCCAGCAGCTTGGTGGCAGGGCCTCAAGAGACCCAGTACTTC.